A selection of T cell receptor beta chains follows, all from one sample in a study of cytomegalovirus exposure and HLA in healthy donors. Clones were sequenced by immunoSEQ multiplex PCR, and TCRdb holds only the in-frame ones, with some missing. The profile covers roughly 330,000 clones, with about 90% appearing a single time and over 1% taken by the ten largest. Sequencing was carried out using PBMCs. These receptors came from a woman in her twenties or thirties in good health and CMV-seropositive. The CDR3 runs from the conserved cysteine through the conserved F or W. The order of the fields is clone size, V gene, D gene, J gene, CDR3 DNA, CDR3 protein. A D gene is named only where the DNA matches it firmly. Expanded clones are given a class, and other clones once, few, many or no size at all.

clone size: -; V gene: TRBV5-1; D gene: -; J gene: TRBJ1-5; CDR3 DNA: TGCGCCAGCAGCTTGGCCCTCGGGCAGCCCCAGCATTTT; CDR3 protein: CASSLALGQPQHF
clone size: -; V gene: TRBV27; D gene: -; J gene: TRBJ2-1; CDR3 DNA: TGTGCCAGCAGCTACCCTGGCGGCGAGCAGTTCTTC; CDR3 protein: CASSYPGGEQFF
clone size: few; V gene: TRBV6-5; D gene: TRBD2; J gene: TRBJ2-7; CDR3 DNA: TGTGCCAGCAGTTACACTGGACTAGCGGGCCACTACGAGCAGTACTTC; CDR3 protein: CASSYTGLAGHYEQYF
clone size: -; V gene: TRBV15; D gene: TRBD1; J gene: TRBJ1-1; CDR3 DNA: TGTGCCACCAGCAGGTTAGAGTTGGGACAGTTGAACACTGAAGCTTTCTTT; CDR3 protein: CATSRLELGQLNTEAFF
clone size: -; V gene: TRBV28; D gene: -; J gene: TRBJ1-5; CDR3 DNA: TGTGCCAGCAGTTTATCCGAGAGGGGTCAGCCCCAGCATTTT; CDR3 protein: CASSLSERGQPQHF
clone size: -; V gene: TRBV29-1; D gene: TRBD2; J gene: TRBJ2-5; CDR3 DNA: TGCAGCGTGGGACTAGCGGGAGCGGAGACCCAGTACTTC; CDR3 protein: CSVGLAGAETQYF
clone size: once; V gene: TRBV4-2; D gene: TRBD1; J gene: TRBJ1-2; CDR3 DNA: TGTGCCAGCAGCCAAGACCGGACAGGGCTCTATGGCTACACCTTC; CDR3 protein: CASSQDRTGLYGYTF
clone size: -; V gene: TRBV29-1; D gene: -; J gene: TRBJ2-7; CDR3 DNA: TGCAGCGCAGAGTTTAGGGGGGAGCAGTACTTC; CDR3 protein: CSAEFRGEQYF
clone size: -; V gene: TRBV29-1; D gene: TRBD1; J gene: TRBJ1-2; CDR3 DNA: TGCAGCGTTGAAGGAACAGGGGGAAATGGCTACACCTTC; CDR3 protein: CSVEGTGGNGYTF
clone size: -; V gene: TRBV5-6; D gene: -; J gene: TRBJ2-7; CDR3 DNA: TGTGCCAGCAGCCTGTCCGCGGTCGAGCAGTACTTC; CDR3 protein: CASSLSAVEQYF
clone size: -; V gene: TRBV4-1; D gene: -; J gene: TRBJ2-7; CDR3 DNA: TGCGCCAGCAGCCAAGTCCAAACAGGCTCCTACGAGCAGTACTTC; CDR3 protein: CASSQVQTGSYEQYF
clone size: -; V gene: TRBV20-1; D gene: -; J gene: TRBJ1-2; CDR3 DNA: TGCAGTGCTAGAGACTTGAACAGCTACACCTTC; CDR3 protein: CSARDLNSYTF
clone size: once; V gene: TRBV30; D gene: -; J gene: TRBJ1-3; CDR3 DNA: TGTGCCTGGAGTGGGGGCGGATCCTCTGGAAACACCATATATTTT; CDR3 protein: CAWSGGGSSGNTIYF